Listed here are 13 T cell receptor beta chains from one sample, sequenced in a study of lymphopenia after photon versus proton radiotherapy. The method was immunoSEQ multiplex PCR; TCRdb's version includes in-frame clones alone and lacks a portion of them. The sample lists 60,000 to 75,000 clones, about 85% occurring once. This material consisted of peripheral blood, taken from a patient treated with proton-based radiotherapy. Every receptor here comes from an older man with esophageal cancer.

The chain combines TRBV15 with TRBJ2-7; D possibly matches TRBD1 or TRBD2 (6 bases each). V lost 1 base to trimming and J lost 0 bases, with 13 bases between them. The CDR3 loop spans 16 amino acids. Germline loops: CDR1 LNHNV, CDR2 YYDKDF (reference sequence). Here the CDR3 reads CATSRGGGGTSYEQYF. The CDR3 DNA reads as TGTGCCACCAGCAGAGGCGGAGGGGGGACCTCCTACGAGCAGTACTTC.

The chain uses TRBV23-1 and TRBJ2-5, with TRBD2 matching over 11 bases. TRBV23-1 is filed as an ORF, its function uncertain. The CDR3 totals 17 residues. J was trimmed by 1 base and V by 2 bases; bases with no gene match: 6. CDR3 in amino acids: CASSQGGLAGGQETQYF. CDR3 nucleotide sequence: TGCGCCAGCAGTCAAGGGGGTCTAGCGGGAGGCCAAGAGACCCAGTACTTC.

The rearrangement links TRBV6-6 to TRBJ2-7, with 9 bases fitting TRBD2. The CDR3 is made up of 11 amino acids. Germline V lookup: CDR1 MNHNY, CDR2 SVGAGI (reference sequence). J was trimmed by 9 bases and V by 6 bases; bases with no gene match: 3. This CDR3 is CASSLAGLQYF. The CDR3 nucleotides read TGTGCCAGCAGCCTAGCGGGGTTGCAGTACTTC.

The rearrangement joins TRBV7-3 to TRBJ1-1, with TRBD1 as a possible D gene (5 bases). CDR1 and CDR2 from the germline V gene are SGHTA and FQGTGA. V was trimmed by 1 base and J by 3 bases, leaving 12 bases between them. CDR3 size: 15 residues. CDR3 loop: CASSLMSGGDTEAFF. CDR3 bases: TGTGCCAGCAGCTTAATGAGCGGGGGGGACACTGAAGCTTTCTTT.

The rearrangement joins TRBV13 to TRBJ2-6, with D perhaps matching TRBD1 (6 bases). V lost 6 bases and J 3 bases, leaving 12 bases between the germline ends. This CDR3 region has 15 residues. CDR1 PRHDT and CDR2 FYEKMQ come from the germline V gene (reference sequence). The CDR3 is CASSEQGYGANVLTF. CDR3 in DNA: TGTGCCAGCAGTGAACAGGGCTATGGGGCCAACGTCCTGACTTTC.

The rearrangement uses TRBV6-4 and TRBJ2-3; 7 positions match TRBD2. The CDR3 length is 13 residues. Germline CDR1 and CDR2: MRHNA and SNTAGT. The V and J ends lost 6 bases and 4 bases, in that order; junction bases with no gene match: 4. In DNA, the CDR3 is TGTGCCAGCAGCCGGGACTATGCAGATACGCAGTATTTT. Translation: CASSRDYADTQYF.

The CDR3 region has the DNA TGTGCCAGCACCTTAATAGCGGGACCTAGCACAGATACGCAGTATTTT. It encodes CASTLIAGPSTDTQYF. The rearrangement uses TRBV27 and TRBJ2-3; 8 nucleotides align to TRBD2. The CDR3 loop spans 16 amino acids. The trim removed 7 bases at V and 0 bases at J, leaving 9 bases unmatched. Per germline, CDR1 MNHEY and CDR2 SMNVEV (reference sequence).

The chain combines TRBV29-1 with TRBJ2-1; D is undetermined. The CDR3 length is 12 residues. The germline CDR1 and CDR2 sequences are SQVTM and ANQGSEA. The V end lost 4 bases, the J end lost 7 bases, and 11 bases lay between the germline ends. CDR3: CSVARAANEQFF. In nucleotides, the CDR3 is TGCAGCGTTGCCCGGGCCGCGAATGAGCAGTTCTTC.

The chain links TRBV7-8 to TRBJ1-6, with 7 bases fitting TRBD1. The ends lost 5 bases at V and 0 bases at J; junction bases unmatched: 7. The CDR3 totals 17 residues. Germline lookup yields CDR1 SGHVS and CDR2 FQNEAQ. The CDR3 nucleotides are TGTGCCAGCAGCGGCCCGACAGGGAGCTCCTATAATTCACCCCTCCACTTT. This translates into CASSGPTGSSYNSPLHF.

The rearrangement uses TRBV7-9 and TRBJ2-5, with D uncertain. Trimming removed 2 bases at V and 4 bases at J, with 5 bases between. Germline V gene lookup returns CDR1 SEHNR and CDR2 FQNEAQ (reference sequence). CDR3 length: 12 residues. CDR3 protein: CASSLFGETQYF. Here the CDR3 DNA reads TGTGCCAGCAGCTTATTCGGAGAGACCCAGTACTTC.

The chain carries TRBV19 and TRBJ2-5; D ambiguous. The CDR3 is made up of 16 amino acids. CDR1 is LNHDA, CDR2 SQIVND, per germline (reference sequence). The V and J ends lost 0 bases and 0 bases respectively, with 11 bases between them. This CDR3 reads CASSIDSSGNQETQYF. CDR3 nucleotide sequence: TGTGCCAGTAGTATAGATAGCTCCGGTAACCAAGAGACCCAGTACTTC.

Only a few counts were recorded for this clone. The V call is TRBV10-3, the J call TRBJ1-2; a weak D match, TRBD1 (6 bases). V was trimmed by 0 bases and J by 7 bases, leaving 12 bases between them. Germline loops: CDR1 ENHRY, CDR2 SYGVKD. The length of the CDR3 is 14 residues. The CDR3 DNA reads TGTGCCATCAGTGAGTCGAACAGGGAGGCTGGCTACACCTTC. It translates to CAISESNREAGYTF.

This clone appeared a few times. This chain uses TRBV7-2 with TRBJ2-2, with D uncertain. This CDR3 spans 13 amino acids. Germline-derived CDR1 and CDR2 are SGHTA and FQGNSA. V shed 1 base and J shed 3 bases, with 3 bases lying between them. CDR3 protein: CASSLGYTGELFF. The DNA for the CDR3 is TGTGCCAGCAGCTTAGGTTACACCGGGGAGCTGTTTTTT.